In its sample, the clone carrying this TCR beta chain was seen a few times. Its target is unknown. TCRdb reprocessed the reads via MiXCR and lists one record per CDR3 protein. This sample carries roughly 860,000 distinct CDR3 sequences, approximately 32% of them seen once, and the ten largest clones take roughly 12%. This sample was taken from a study of T cell repertoires in cytomegalovirus infection. General study points: HLA-C-restricted, CMV-specific TCR beta clonotypes were dominant ex vivo.

This CDR3 comprises 14 residues. V was clipped by 3 bases and J by 8 bases, with 13 bases between them. Germline-derived CDR1 and CDR2 are MNHEY and SMNVEV (reference sequence). The chain couples TRBV27 to TRBJ2-2, with D perhaps given as TRBD1 or TRBD2 (5 bases each). Sequencing was performed on cultured CD8+ T cells from PBMCs, taken from culture after CMV antigen stimulation. The sequence came from a human donor in good health (CMV status not recorded). Some clones in this sample may be carry-over from other donors' samples. In DNA, the CDR3 is TGTGCCAGCAGTTTCCGGGGCCCGGGAGGGGAGCTGTTTTTT. Residues: CASSFRGPGGELFF.